This T cell receptor beta chain was captured in a study of T cell responses to AZD1222 COVID-19 vaccine. Study-level results: White British ancestry dominated among donors, who included more females, and clonal diversity was possibly underestimated. CD4 TCRs associated with vaccination spanned spike, dominating at 160-218 and 743-854.

Germline CDR1 reads SGHRS; CDR2 reads YFSETQ. Trimming removed 3 bases from V and 3 bases from J, with 9 bases in between. CDR3 length: 14 residues. For this clone: Its antigen is not known.

Clones were sequenced by immunoSEQ multiplex PCR, and TCRdb holds only the in-frame ones, with some missing. The data contain 150,000 or so clones, around 90% of them singletons. This TCR came from an adult in good health. The rearrangement links TRBV5-1 to TRBJ1-4; D not certain. Source: peripheral blood, taken on day 0 of MenACWY control vaccination. CDR3 sequence: CASSSGSANEKLFF. The CDR3 coding sequence is TGCGCCAGCAGCTCAGGATCGGCTAATGAAAAACTGTTTTTT.